This T cell receptor (beta chain) emerged from a study of blood T cell repertoires in COVID-19. Study in general: Acute and convalescent COVID-19 samples came from the United States, Italy and Spain.

CDR3 size: 17 residues. Per the germline V gene, CDR1 is SGHAT and CDR2 is FQNNGV. With V trimmed by 4 bases and J by 5 bases, 16 bases remained unmatched. This clone was found once. Sequenced by immunoSEQ multiplex PCR; TCRdb stores in-frame clones only, minus some. The sample gives 150,000 to 200,000 clones, approximately 87% of which show up once; around a tenth is in the top ten. The material sequenced was peripheral blood. The gene calls are TRBV11-2 and TRBJ2-7; 8 bases fit TRBD1. This sequence was found in a woman aged 70-85 years with COVID-19, enrolled during active disease. CDR3 region: CASSSLPPQGESNEQYF. The DNA of the CDR3 is TGTGCCAGCAGCTCCCTTCCCCCACAGGGGGAAAGTAACGAGCAGTACTTC.